The rows below give T cell receptor beta chains drawn from one sample of a study of graft-versus-host responses after intestinal transplantation. Profiled with immunoSEQ multiplex PCR; TCRdb holds only in-frame clones, not every one. The sample holds roughly 50,000 clones; under 95% are singletons and the top ten take roughly 6%. The material was PBMCs, obtained nearly 670 days after intestinal transplant. Source of these receptors: a human patient who received an intestinal transplant, so some T cells may come from the graft donor. CDR3s include the opening cysteine and the closing phenylalanine or tryptophan. Each record gives: clone size, D gene, J gene, V gene, CDR3 protein, CDR3 DNA. The D gene is left open where the match is weak. Not all rows give a size; the values are once, few, many and, for expanded clones, a class.

abundance: .
d_gene: TRBD2
j_gene: TRBJ2-3
v_gene: TRBV11-3
CDR3aa: CASSPVLAGELTDTQYF
CDR3nt: TGTGCCAGCAGCCCCGTCCTAGCGGGGGAGCTCACAGATACGCAGTATTTT

abundance: once
d_gene: TRBD1
j_gene: TRBJ2-7
v_gene: TRBV29-1
CDR3aa: CSVDAGQGSEQYF
CDR3nt: TGCAGCGTTGATGCGGGACAGGGCTCCGAGCAGTACTTC

abundance: .
d_gene: TRBD2
j_gene: TRBJ2-5
v_gene: TRBV2
CDR3aa: CASTSTSSGVGETQYF
CDR3nt: TGTGCCAGCACCTCTACGAGTAGCGGGGTAGGAGAGACCCAGTACTTC

abundance: .
d_gene: .
j_gene: TRBJ1-6
v_gene: TRBV27
CDR3aa: CASSFGGKNSPLHF
CDR3nt: TGTGCCAGCAGTTTCGGGGGAAAAAATTCACCCCTCCACTTT

abundance: .
d_gene: .
j_gene: TRBJ1-1
v_gene: TRBV18
CDR3aa: CASSSTGRKGNTEAFF
CDR3nt: TGTGCCAGCTCATCCACAGGGCGTAAAGGGAACACTGAAGCTTTCTTT

abundance: .
d_gene: .
j_gene: TRBJ2-1
v_gene: TRBV9
CDR3aa: CASSPPSVGYNEQFF
CDR3nt: TGTGCCAGCAGCCCTCCTTCCGTAGGTTACAATGAGCAGTTCTTC

abundance: .
d_gene: .
j_gene: TRBJ1-3
v_gene: TRBV7-8
CDR3aa: CASSSHRSFLSGNTIYF
CDR3nt: TGTGCCAGCAGCTCTCACCGGTCCTTTCTCTCTGGAAACACCATATATTTT

abundance: .
d_gene: TRBD1
j_gene: TRBJ1-5
v_gene: TRBV7-2
CDR3aa: CASSATGGGQPQHF
CDR3nt: TGTGCCAGCAGCGCGACAGGGGGCGGCCAGCCCCAGCATTTT

abundance: .
d_gene: TRBD1
j_gene: TRBJ1-4
v_gene: TRBV27
CDR3aa: CASREGAANEKLFF
CDR3nt: TGTGCCAGCAGGGAGGGGGCAGCTAATGAAAAACTGTTTTTT

abundance: few
d_gene: TRBD1
j_gene: TRBJ1-6
v_gene: TRBV6-1
CDR3aa: CARVGRQGDNSPLHF
CDR3nt: TGTGCCAGAGTGGGGAGGCAGGGGGATAATTCACCCCTCCACTTT

abundance: .
d_gene: TRBD1
j_gene: TRBJ1-5
v_gene: TRBV5-8
CDR3aa: CASSFRDSLSQPQHF
CDR3nt: TGTGCCAGCAGCTTTCGGGACAGCCTGTCCCAGCCCCAGCATTTT

abundance: once
d_gene: .
j_gene: TRBJ1-2
v_gene: TRBV2
CDR3aa: CASSVGALQRYGYTF
CDR3nt: TGTGCCAGCAGTGTGGGTGCCTTACAACGCTATGGCTACACCTTC

abundance: .
d_gene: TRBD1
j_gene: TRBJ1-2
v_gene: TRBV19
CDR3aa: CASSSNSGTGTGKSPGYTF
CDR3nt: TGTGCCAGTAGTTCAAATTCCGGGACAGGGACTGGAAAAAGCCCTGGCTACACCTTC

abundance: .
d_gene: TRBD1
j_gene: TRBJ2-7
v_gene: TRBV6-6
CDR3aa: CASSYPGQGLTEQYF
CDR3nt: TGTGCCAGCAGTTACCCTGGACAGGGTTTAACGGAGCAGTACTTC

abundance: .
d_gene: .
j_gene: TRBJ2-7
v_gene: TRBV2
CDR3aa: CASSEESGTEQYF
CDR3nt: TGTGCCAGCAGTGAAGAGTCGGGGACCGAGCAGTACTTC

abundance: .
d_gene: .
j_gene: TRBJ1-1
v_gene: TRBV11-2
CDR3aa: CASSFVGGEAFF
CDR3nt: TGTGCCAGCAGCTTCGTGGGCGGTGAAGCTTTCTTT

abundance: .
d_gene: TRBD1
j_gene: TRBJ1-3
v_gene: TRBV7-9
CDR3aa: CASSLSTGPSGNTIYF
CDR3nt: TGTGCCAGCAGCCTATCGACAGGGCCCTCTGGAAACACCATATATTTT

abundance: .
d_gene: .
j_gene: TRBJ1-1
v_gene: TRBV10-1
CDR3aa: CASSESAGPTEAFF
CDR3nt: TGCGCCAGCAGTGAATCGGCTGGGCCCACTGAAGCTTTCTTT

abundance: .
d_gene: TRBD2
j_gene: TRBJ2-2
v_gene: TRBV5-6
CDR3aa: CASSGIAGGPTGELFF
CDR3nt: TGTGCCAGCAGCGGAATAGCGGGGGGGCCCACCGGGGAGCTGTTTTTT

abundance: .
d_gene: .
j_gene: TRBJ2-5
v_gene: TRBV6-6
CDR3aa: CASSYGETQYF
CDR3nt: TGTGCCAGCAGTTACGGGGAGACCCAGTACTTC

abundance: .
d_gene: .
j_gene: TRBJ1-6
v_gene: TRBV6-5
CDR3aa: CASSYGAASVPPLHF
CDR3nt: TGTGCCAGCAGTTACGGTGCCGCGTCAGTACCACCCCTCCACTTT

abundance: .
d_gene: TRBD1
j_gene: TRBJ1-5
v_gene: TRBV6-7
CDR3aa: CASPTFPGQGDQPQHF
CDR3nt: TGTGCCAGCCCAACCTTTCCGGGACAGGGGGATCAGCCCCAGCATTTT

abundance: .
d_gene: .
j_gene: TRBJ1-4
v_gene: TRBV9
CDR3aa: CASSEGVFPNEKLFF
CDR3nt: TGTGCCAGCAGTGAGGGGGTATTCCCAAATGAAAAACTGTTTTTT

abundance: .
d_gene: TRBD1
j_gene: TRBJ1-2
v_gene: TRBV19
CDR3aa: CASSSGQVFYTF
CDR3nt: TGTGCCAGTAGTAGTGGACAGGTCTTCTACACCTTC

abundance: .
d_gene: TRBD2
j_gene: TRBJ2-1
v_gene: TRBV5-1
CDR3aa: CASSSSTSGGADEQFF
CDR3nt: TGCGCCAGCAGCAGCTCCACTAGCGGGGGGGCCGATGAGCAGTTCTTC

abundance: .
d_gene: .
j_gene: TRBJ2-7
v_gene: TRBV7-6
CDR3aa: CASSPGRMVYEQYF
CDR3nt: TGTGCCAGCAGCCCCGGACGAATGGTCTACGAGCAGTACTTC

abundance: .
d_gene: .
j_gene: TRBJ2-5
v_gene: TRBV27
CDR3aa: CASSLNTDPETQYF
CDR3nt: TGTGCCAGCAGTTTAAATACGGATCCAGAGACCCAGTACTTC

abundance: .
d_gene: .
j_gene: TRBJ2-2
v_gene: TRBV19
CDR3aa: CASSSGLGSGELFF
CDR3nt: TGTGCCAGTAGCTCGGGGCTGGGGTCCGGGGAGCTGTTTTTT

abundance: .
d_gene: .
j_gene: TRBJ2-7
v_gene: TRBV18
CDR3aa: CASSPGANYEQYF
CDR3nt: TGTGCCAGCTCACCAGGAGCCAACTACGAGCAGTACTTC

abundance: .
d_gene: .
j_gene: TRBJ1-2
v_gene: TRBV4-2
CDR3aa: CASSQDRAGSYGYTF
CDR3nt: TGTGCCAGCAGCCAAGATCGGGCAGGTTCCTATGGCTACACCTTC

abundance: .
d_gene: TRBD1
j_gene: TRBJ1-2
v_gene: TRBV29-1
CDR3aa: CSVAPRTGANYGYTF
CDR3nt: TGCAGCGTTGCCCCTCGGACAGGGGCGAACTATGGCTACACCTTC

abundance: once
d_gene: .
j_gene: TRBJ2-1
v_gene: TRBV11-3
CDR3aa: CASSLLAYNEQFF
CDR3nt: TGTGCCAGCAGCTTACTAGCTTACAATGAGCAGTTCTTC

abundance: .
d_gene: .
j_gene: TRBJ1-1
v_gene: TRBV5-1
CDR3aa: CASSLSGQGPFTENTEAFF
CDR3nt: TGCGCCAGCAGCTTGTCGGGGCAGGGACCATTTACGGAGAACACTGAAGCTTTCTTT

abundance: .
d_gene: .
j_gene: TRBJ1-2
v_gene: TRBV6-5
CDR3aa: CASSYGRIPNYGYTF
CDR3nt: TGTGCCAGCAGTTACGGACGGATTCCGAACTATGGCTACACCTTC

abundance: .
d_gene: .
j_gene: TRBJ2-3
v_gene: TRBV7-9
CDR3aa: CASSRTGTDTQYF
CDR3nt: TGTGCCAGCAGTCGGACAGGCACAGATACGCAGTATTTT

abundance: .
d_gene: .
j_gene: TRBJ2-7
v_gene: TRBV21-1
CDR3aa: CASSKIGVDRAKTNYYEQYF
CDR3nt: TGTGCCAGCAGCAAAATAGGGGTCGACAGGGCGAAAACAAACTATTACGAGCAGTACTTC

abundance: .
d_gene: TRBD2
j_gene: TRBJ2-1
v_gene: TRBV29-1
CDR3aa: CSFRGLAGTEQFF
CDR3nt: TGCAGCTTTCGCGGACTAGCGGGGACTGAGCAGTTCTTC

abundance: .
d_gene: .
j_gene: TRBJ2-5
v_gene: TRBV19
CDR3aa: CASSISPPAGLQETQYF
CDR3nt: TGTGCCAGTAGTATATCCCCCCCCGCAGGGCTTCAAGAGACCCAGTACTTC

abundance: .
d_gene: .
j_gene: TRBJ1-5
v_gene: TRBV30
CDR3aa: CAWSRARTPAGQPQHF
CDR3nt: TGTGCCTGGAGTCGTGCCCGGACACCCGCGGGTCAGCCCCAGCATTTT

abundance: .
d_gene: .
j_gene: TRBJ1-2
v_gene: TRBV5-4
CDR3aa: CASSSDSYGYTF
CDR3nt: TGTGCCAGCAGCTCAGACAGCTATGGCTACACCTTC

abundance: .
d_gene: TRBD2
j_gene: TRBJ2-1
v_gene: TRBV4-1
CDR3aa: CASSQDPTGGPYNEQFF
CDR3nt: TGCGCCAGCAGCCAAGATCCCACGGGGGGGCCTTACAATGAGCAGTTCTTC

abundance: .
d_gene: .
j_gene: TRBJ2-6
v_gene: TRBV9
CDR3aa: CASSDRDFISGANVLTF
CDR3nt: TGTGCCAGCAGCGACCGGGACTTCATCTCTGGGGCCAACGTCCTGACTTTC

abundance: .
d_gene: .
j_gene: TRBJ2-5
v_gene: TRBV4-2
CDR3aa: CASSQEYEETQYF
CDR3nt: TGTGCCAGCAGCCAAGAGTACGAGGAGACCCAGTACTTC

abundance: .
d_gene: .
j_gene: TRBJ2-3
v_gene: TRBV30
CDR3aa: CAWSGGSGTDTQYF
CDR3nt: TGTGCCTGGAGCGGGGGCTCTGGCACAGATACGCAGTATTTT

abundance: .
d_gene: .
j_gene: TRBJ2-5
v_gene: TRBV5-6
CDR3aa: CASSLPLGTETQYF
CDR3nt: TGTGCCAGCAGTCTCCCGTTAGGGACGGAGACCCAGTACTTC

abundance: .
d_gene: .
j_gene: TRBJ2-5
v_gene: TRBV6-5
CDR3aa: CASSSLETQYF
CDR3nt: TGTGCCAGCAGTTCTTTGGAGACCCAGTACTTC

abundance: .
d_gene: .
j_gene: TRBJ1-1
v_gene: TRBV2
CDR3aa: CASKDPDTNTEAFF
CDR3nt: TGTGCCAGCAAAGACCCGGACACAAACACTGAAGCTTTCTTT

abundance: .
d_gene: .
j_gene: TRBJ1-2
v_gene: TRBV5-4
CDR3aa: CASSLRTGTYGYTF
CDR3nt: TGTGCCAGCAGCTTGCGTACAGGGACCTATGGCTACACCTTC